The T cell receptor beta chain under discussion was sequenced for a study of T cells in Graves' hyperthyroidism and ophthalmopathy. The CDR3 has 13 residues. Germline V gene data show CDR1 as SGHTA and CDR2 as FQGNSA. V dropped 5 bases and J dropped 3 bases, with 11 bases sitting between them. This clonotype was counted ten times or more. RNA transcripts served as the template for amplifying TCR beta CDR3 regions. The HTBI set primed first-round TCR CDR3 RT-PCR. Each CDR3 protein gets one entry after TCRdb re-called the multiplex PCR reads with MiXCR. The data show roughly 570,000 distinct CDR3 sequences, with 15% to 19% seen just once and around 6.6% held by the top ten.

This rearrangement joins TRBV7-2 to TRBJ2-7; D tentatively fits TRBD1 or TRBD2 (5 bases each). The sequencing sample was made of blood. The sequence was obtained from a woman between 25 and 40 years old with Graves' hyperthyroidism. The CDR3 sequence is CASSPGPIYEQYF. The CDR3 region has the DNA TGTGCCAGCAGCCCGGGACCAATCTACGAGCAGTACTTC.